These T cell receptor beta chains were read from a single sample in a study of blood T cell repertoires in COVID-19. The protocol was immunoSEQ multiplex PCR, while the TCRdb copy is restricted to in-frame clones and leaves out a portion. The sample holds 100,000 to 150,000 clones, 88% seen once. Sequences were obtained from peripheral blood. The origin of the receptors is a man aged 50-60 years with acute or convalescent COVID-19. CDR3s include the opening cysteine and the closing phenylalanine or tryptophan. Fields, in order: J gene, D gene, V gene, CDR3 protein. A D gene is named only where the DNA matches it firmly.

>TRBJ1-2|TRBD1|TRBV3-1/TRBV3-2
CASSRQGNFDYGYTF
>TRBJ1-6|.|TRBV20-1
CSASYSGLINSPLHF
>TRBJ1-1|.|TRBV10-3
CAISESGGLAFF
>TRBJ1-4|TRBD1|TRBV27
CASRAGTGVTNEKLFF
>TRBJ1-5|.|TRBV3-1/TRBV3-2
CASSLGRDQPQHF
>TRBJ2-7|.|TRBV5-1
CASSPPMGAYEQYF
>TRBJ1-2|.|TRBV4-1
CASSQEAARQSYTF
>TRBJ1-5|.|TRBV2
CASTGRRLNQPQHF
>TRBJ1-2|.|TRBV9
CASSVDRNYGYTF
>TRBJ2-1|TRBD2|TRBV7-2
CASSEPGLAAFEQFF
>TRBJ2-7|TRBD1|TRBV5-4
CASRRGQGYEQYF
>TRBJ2-1|TRBD1|TRBV7-2
CASTLQGTLPNEQFF
>TRBJ1-5|.|TRBV2
CASDVPRGNQPQHF
>TRBJ2-3|TRBD2|TRBV7-9
CASSLPLAGETTDTQYF
>TRBJ2-7|.|TRBV2
CASSLDRQGPSYEQYF
>TRBJ2-1|.|TRBV5-4
CASSLGTARVF
>TRBJ2-2|.|TRBV11-2
CASSSGLMNTGELFF
>TRBJ2-1|TRBD2|TRBV7-9
CASSLTYPSGKANEQFF
>TRBJ2-3|.|TRBV6-5
CASSSRFTQYF
>TRBJ1-6|.|TRBV30
CASTKRKESNSPLHF
>TRBJ2-5|.|TRBV4-2
CASSQGGRGETQYF
>TRBJ2-5|.|TRBV3-1/TRBV3-2
CASSWDLGETQYF
>TRBJ2-1|TRBD2|TRBV9
CASSFLAGSYNEQFF
>TRBJ1-1|TRBD1|TRBV19
CASSEIRQGEAFF
>TRBJ1-2|.|TRBV27
CASSTRQSGYGYTF
>TRBJ1-1|TRBD1|TRBV6-5
CASSYYSGQGNTEAFF
>TRBJ1-1|.|TRBV6-6
CASSPTLKNTEAFF
>TRBJ1-2|TRBD1|TRBV7-2
CASSVVGTGYRGYTF
>TRBJ2-1|.|TRBV24-1
CATSDSGQGEQFF
>TRBJ2-5|TRBD2|TRBV5-1
CASSTGLAGVTETQYF
>TRBJ1-2|.|TRBV2
CASNPGAYGYTF
>TRBJ1-2|.|TRBV28
CASSFAQGRNVYGYTF
>TRBJ1-2|.|TRBV5-1
CASSTLDSSNIYGYTF
>TRBJ1-1|TRBD1|TRBV6-1
CASTSPGTGSQEAFF
>TRBJ1-1|.|TRBV3-1/TRBV3-2
CASTWGTTFDAFF
>TRBJ1-2|.|TRBV3-1/TRBV3-2
CASSHPGANYGYTF
>TRBJ2-3|.|TRBV6-5
CASRRDPQGTQYF
>TRBJ2-3|.|TRBV11-2
CASSLAHRGASGTDTQYF
>TRBJ1-4|.|TRBV6-5
CASSYSYRNEKLFF
>TRBJ2-2|TRBD1|TRBV19
CASSIKADRGPGELFF
>TRBJ2-1|.|TRBV28
CASRGARLGGADEQFF
>TRBJ1-2|.|TRBV11-2
CASSLSEGARGYTF
>TRBJ2-7|.|TRBV5-1
CASSLVASSDSYEQYF
>TRBJ2-1|TRBD2|TRBV6-6
CASGPSGRAGEQFF